The entry that follows covers one T cell receptor (beta chain) sequence. Its antigen remains unknown. Next came a second PCR, run for roughly 6 to 11 cycles, which used a sample-barcoded 5' primer along with a J-beta primer mix. A template-switch adaptor with 12 random nucleotides tagged each cDNA molecule. TCRdb recomputed calls from the 5' RACE reads with MiXCR, one row per CDR3 protein. The table includes around 2 million distinct CDR3 sequences, about 39% detected once. The CDR3 has 16 amino acids. Trimming cost V 0 bases and J 8 bases; bases outside gene matches: 10. Germline CDR1 and CDR2: LGHNA and YSLEER. The sample belongs to a study of blood T cells in healthy people across ages. Study conclusions and caveats: Whereas aged donors had fewer naive CD4+ cells, long-lived donors had more of them and higher diversity. Correlation between TCR beta diversity and naive T cell percentage was strong.

The sequence was obtained from a human donor in good health. The J gene is TRBJ2-1, the V gene TRBV4-3; 7 positions match TRBD1. The sequenced sample was blood. Written as DNA, the CDR3 is TGCGCCAGCAGCCAAGATTGGAACAGGGGTTGGGATGAGCAGTTCTTC. The encoded protein is CASSQDWNRGWDEQFF.